The 6 T cell receptor beta chains in this list originate from one sample, sequenced in a study of blood T cell repertoires in COVID-19. The assay was immunoSEQ multiplex PCR, and TCRdb's table has in-frame clones only and misses some. Here the sample spans around 100,000 clones, roughly 80% being singletons. Sample: peripheral blood. Receptors originate from a man aged 50-60 years with active or convalescent COVID-19.

This sequence joins TRBV4-2 and TRBJ2-1, with D perhaps matching TRBD2 (6 bases). The CDR3 runs to 14 residues. Germline CDR1 and CDR2: LGHNA and YNFKEQ. V was shortened by 4 bases and J by 7 bases, with 14 bases between the two germline ends. This CDR3 reads CASSLRLVVNEQFF. The CDR3 DNA sequence: TGTGCCAGCAGCCTACGACTAGTTGTAAATGAGCAGTTCTTC.

J is TRBJ2-1 and V is TRBV5-1; 7 nucleotides align to TRBD2. Germline CDR1 is SGHRS and CDR2 is YFSETQ. The trim removed 4 bases at V and 7 bases at J, leaving 11 bases unmatched. CDR3 length: 15 amino acids. The DNA for the CDR3 is TGCGCCAGCAGCGGGTCGGGCGGGAGTCGGAATGAGCAGTTCTTC. Its protein is CASSGSGGSRNEQFF.

The rearrangement uses TRBV14 and TRBJ2-7; TRBD2 aligns across 8 bases. This CDR3 region has 14 residues. CDR1 is SGHDN and CDR2 is FVKESK in the germline V gene. Trimming cost V 1 base and J 6 bases; bases outside gene matches: 5. CDR3 DNA sequence: TGTGCCAGCAGCCAAGGGGGACTAGTTGTCGAGCAGTACTTC. Translating it yields CASSQGGLVVEQYF.

V and J are TRBV4-1 and TRBJ1-2, with 9 bases lining up with TRBD1. There are 14 residues in the CDR3. V lost 3 bases to trimming and J lost 11 bases; unmatched junction nucleotides: 10. The germline V gene has CDR1 MGHRA and CDR2 YSYEKL. The CDR3 region has the DNA TGCGCCAGCAGCCACGATCGGGACAGGGTCATATACACCTTC. This translates into CASSHDRDRVIYTF.

This sequence joins TRBV27 and TRBJ1-4, with D tentatively TRBD1 (5 bases). The CDR3 covers 13 residues. CDR1 and CDR2 (germline): MNHEY, SMNVEV (reference sequence). The V and J ends lost 6 bases and 7 bases respectively, with 12 bases between them. The CDR3 nucleotides are TGTGCCAGCAGCCGCGGAGGGGTTGAAAAACTGTTTTTT. This gives the protein CASSRGGVEKLFF.

V and J are TRBV7-2 and TRBJ1-2; 10 bases align to TRBD1. Unmatched junction bases numbered 9, after V lost 1 base and J lost 7 bases. The CDR3 runs to 16 residues. CDR1 is SGHTA and CDR2 is FQGNSA in the germline V gene. As DNA, the CDR3 is TGTGCCAGCAGCTTAGGGGGACAGGGGAAGATGGGTGGCTACACCTTC. Encoded protein: CASSLGGQGKMGGYTF.